The 32 T cell receptor beta chains reported below all come from one sample, sequenced in a study of shared clonotypes between healthy human individuals. Sequencing used immunoSEQ multiplex PCR; TCRdb keeps in-frame clones, though not all of them. Of approximately 2.5 million clones listed, 90% to 95% are singletons. Material for sequencing was naive CD4+ T cells from PBMCs. This sample's subset: CD45RA+ positively selected. The origin of the receptors is a man aged 18 to 29 in good health. Some clones in this sample may be carry-over from other donors' samples.

V usage is TRBV5-6 and J usage is TRBJ1-2; D gene ambiguous. CDR1 is SGHDT and CDR2 is YYEEEE in the germline V gene. The germline V and J ends were trimmed by 2 bases and 5 bases, with 16 bases remaining between them. The CDR3 sequence is 15 residues long. In nucleotides, the CDR3 is TGTGCCAGCAGCTTTTTACCCGGGAGCTCTTATGGCTACACCTTC. Translation: CASSFLPGSSYGYTF.

Concerning this clone: The sample holds other DNA sequences that translate to the same CDR3. J is TRBJ1-1 and V is TRBV7-2; 7 nucleotides line up with TRBD1. There are 14 residues in the CDR3. CDR1 SGHTA and CDR2 FQGNSA come from the germline V gene. V lost 1 base, J lost 1 base, and 0 bases stayed unmatched. The CDR3 is CASSLGTGNTEAFF. In DNA, the CDR3 is TGTGCCAGCAGCTTAGGGACAGGGAACACTGAAGCTTTCTTT. Supplemented by reference TRBV7-2 and TRBJ1-1, the full variable domain reads GAGVSQSPSNKVTEKGKDVELRCDPISGHTALYWYRQSLGQGLEFLIYFQGNSAPDKSGLPSDRFSAERTGGSVSTLTIQRTQQEDSAVYLCASSLGTGNTEAFFGQGTRLTVV.

This chain connects TRBV7-3 to TRBJ2-1, with 16 bases fitting TRBD2. V was clipped by 6 bases and J by 7 bases; unmatched bases: 9. Germline V lookup: CDR1 SGHTA, CDR2 FQGTGA. This CDR3 is 17 amino acids long. CDR3 amino acids: CASSPGTSGRALNEQFF. CDR3 DNA sequence: TGTGCCAGCAGTCCCGGGACTAGCGGGAGGGCCCTGAATGAGCAGTTCTTC.

The chain uses TRBV6-5 and TRBJ1-2; tentatively, D is TRBD1 (5 bases). Germline V gene data show CDR1 as MNHEY and CDR2 as SVGAGI. Trimming took off 0 bases at V and 7 bases at J, with 12 bases between the two ends. The CDR3 is 14 residues long. This CDR3 is CASSYSRVSAGYTF. The CDR3 coding sequence is TGTGCCAGCAGTTACTCCAGGGTCTCGGCTGGCTACACCTTC.

The chain employs TRBV4-3 and TRBJ1-2; D gene uncertain. The CDR3 loop spans 14 amino acids. Trimming removed 0 bases at V and 12 bases at J, with 17 bases between. Germline lookup yields CDR1 LGHNA and CDR2 YSLEER. The chain's CDR3 is CASSQDRLTSPDTF. The CDR3 DNA follows: TGCGCCAGCAGCCAAGATCGGTTGACATCCCCTGACACCTTC.

The chain combines TRBV30 with TRBJ1-6, with a possible D match to TRBD1 (5 bases). This CDR3 is 11 amino acids long. Trimming removed 3 bases at V and 10 bases at J, with 7 bases between. Germline assignment: CDR1 GTSNPN and CDR2 SVGIG (reference sequence). CDR3 nucleotide sequence: TGTGCCTGGAGGAGGGACTCACCCCTCCACTTT. This gives the protein CAWRRDSPLHF.

The V call is TRBV29-1, the J call TRBJ1-1, with D uncertain. This CDR3 spans 11 amino acids. Trimming left V 1 base short and J 7 bases short, with 7 bases between. Germline V gene sequence: CDR1 SQVTM, CDR2 ANQGSEA. The CDR3, as DNA: TGCAGCGTTGAAGTCCGTAGTGAAGCTTTCTTT. Its protein is CSVEVRSEAFF.

The chain recombines TRBV5-4 with TRBJ2-2; 7 bases are a match to TRBD2. From germline, CDR1 is SGHNT and CDR2 YYREEE (reference sequence). The CDR3 contains 16 residues. Trimming cost V 1 base and J 5 bases; bases outside gene matches: 8. In nucleotides, the CDR3 is TGTGCCAGCAGCTTGAAGCCAGCGGGGAGGACCGGGGAGCTGTTTTTT. Translation: CASSLKPAGRTGELFF.

The chain uses TRBV16 and TRBJ2-5; 9 bases match TRBD1. Trimming cost V 4 bases and J 5 bases; bases outside gene matches: 5. The germline CDR1 and CDR2 sequences are KGHSY and FQNENV. There are 14 residues in the CDR3. Written as DNA, the CDR3 is TGTGCCAGCAGCCCCGGGACAGGGCCCGAGACCCAGTACTTC. Residues: CASSPGTGPETQYF.

The chain carries TRBV4-2 and TRBJ2-7; D remains unclear. The germline gives CDR1 LGHNA, CDR2 YNFKEQ. The CDR3 is 13 residues long. V lost 3 bases, J lost 1 base, and 7 bases lay in between. CDR3 nucleotides: TGTGCCAGCAGCCATGCCGGGTCCTACGAGCAGTACTTC. It translates to CASSHAGSYEQYF.

The rearrangement uses TRBV7-2 and TRBJ2-3; 7 bases align to TRBD1. Looked up from germline, CDR1 is SGHTA and CDR2 is FQGNSA. This CDR3 is built from 15 residues. The ends lost 1 base at V and 8 bases at J; junction bases unmatched: 9. CDR3 region: CASSLVGTGVRTQYF. The CDR3 nucleotides are TGTGCCAGCAGCTTAGTGGGAACAGGGGTCCGTACGCAGTATTTT.

This rearrangement joins TRBV5-8 to TRBJ2-7; D is ambiguous. The CDR3 loop spans 15 amino acids. Germline CDR1 reads SGHTS; CDR2 reads YDEGEE. Trimming took off 1 base at V and 0 bases at J, with 11 bases between the two ends. This chain's CDR3 is CASSLRGPSSYEQYF. The CDR3 nucleotides read TGTGCCAGCAGCTTGCGTGGACCAAGCTCCTACGAGCAGTACTTC.

A remark on this clone: This same CDR3 is encoded by further DNA sequences in the sample. This chain uses TRBV11-3 with TRBJ2-7; 7 positions match TRBD1. Germline lookup yields CDR1 SGHNT and CDR2 YENEEA. The CDR3 covers 14 residues. V shed 1 base, J shed 2 bases, and the junction held 2 bases outside the gene matches. The DNA of the CDR3 is TGTGCCAGCAGCTTAGGGACAGGACCCTACGAGCAGTACTTC. Residues: CASSLGTGPYEQYF.

The CDR3: CASSETGGLNQPQHF. The CDR3 DNA is TGTGCCAGCAGTGAGACAGGGGGCTTAAATCAGCCCCAGCATTTT. This chain connects TRBV2 to TRBJ1-5; 10 nucleotides align to TRBD1. The CDR3 is 15 residues long. Trimming at V came to 3 bases and at J to 4 bases, leaving 3 bases not matched to a gene. Germline V gives CDR1 SNHLY, CDR2 FYNNEI.

The chain joins TRBV27 to TRBJ1-5; the D is unclear. The CDR3 has 14 amino acids. V was cut by 3 bases and J by 5 bases, with 11 bases left in between. Germline assignment: CDR1 MNHEY and CDR2 SMNVEV (reference sequence). CDR3 sequence: CASSFVAADQPQHF. Written as DNA, the CDR3 is TGTGCCAGCAGTTTTGTGGCCGCCGATCAGCCCCAGCATTTT.

J is TRBJ1-1 and V is TRBV7-8; D might be TRBD1 (5 bases). This CDR3 contains 16 residues. The ends were cut back, 1 base at V and 1 base at J, with 13 bases in the middle. Germline assignment: CDR1 SGHVS and CDR2 FQNEAQ. The CDR3 nucleotides are TGTGCCAGCAGCTTAGAAATGTGGGGCAAGAACACTGAAGCTTTCTTT. This encodes CASSLEMWGKNTEAFF.

The CDR3 reads CASSLRSVNEAFF. The CDR3 nucleotides are TGTGCCAGCAGCTTACGCAGCGTCAATGAAGCTTTCTTT. This chain connects TRBV7-9 to TRBJ1-1, with D uncertain. The CDR3 is 13 amino acids. Germline CDR1 is SEHNR and CDR2 is FQNEAQ (reference sequence). Trimming shortened V by 2 bases and J by 7 bases, and 11 bases separated the two germline ends. The whole variable domain, filled in from reference TRBV7-9 and TRBJ1-1, reads DTGVSQNPRHKITKRGQNVTFRCDPISEHNRLYWYRQTLGQGPEFLTYFQNEAQLEKSRLLSDRFSAERPKGSFSTLEIQRTEQGDSAMYLCASSLRSVNEAFFGQGTRLTVV.

The chain combines TRBV25-1 with TRBJ2-5; 12 nucleotides agree with TRBD1. With V trimmed by 1 base and J by 5 bases, 5 bases remained unmatched. The CDR3 loop spans 16 amino acids. Germline CDR1 reads MGHDK; CDR2 reads SYGVNS. The chain's CDR3 is CASSESGTGGAETQYF. The CDR3, as DNA: TGTGCCAGCAGTGAATCCGGGACAGGGGGCGCGGAGACCCAGTACTTC.

V gene TRBV5-4 combines with J gene TRBJ2-1; D is uncertain. The CDR3 covers 15 residues. V lost 0 bases to trimming and J lost 8 bases, with 15 bases between them. The V gene's germline CDR1 is SGHNT and CDR2 YYREEE (reference sequence). The chain's CDR3 is CASSLATNFGDEQFF. The CDR3 region has the DNA TGTGCCAGCAGCTTGGCGACCAACTTTGGGGATGAGCAGTTCTTC.

The J gene is TRBJ2-5, the V gene TRBV4-2, with D perhaps matching TRBD2 (5 bases). The germline V gene encodes CDR1 LGHNA and CDR2 YNFKEQ. The ends were cut back, 1 base at V and 5 bases at J, with 17 bases in the middle. There are 16 residues in the CDR3. CDR3 loop: CASSQGVVAGLETQYF. The CDR3 nucleotides are TGTGCCAGCAGCCAAGGTGTGGTGGCGGGTCTGGAGACCCAGTACTTC.

This CDR3 is CASSMTSLNEQYF. CDR3 nucleotide sequence: TGTGCCAGTAGTATGACTAGCCTCAACGAGCAGTACTTC. This chain links TRBV19 with TRBJ2-7; 7 bases map to TRBD2. V shed 3 bases and J 5 bases; nucleotides not matched to a gene: 4. Per germline, CDR1 LNHDA and CDR2 SQIVND (reference sequence). The length of the CDR3 is 13 residues.

The chain carries TRBV7-2 and TRBJ2-5, with D unclear. In germline, CDR1 is SGHTA, CDR2 FQGNSA. There are 15 residues in the CDR3. Trimming removed 0 bases at V and 4 bases at J, with 12 bases between. The CDR3 protein is CASSLARSLPETQYF. The CDR3 DNA reads as TGTGCCAGCAGCTTAGCGCGGTCCCTCCCAGAGACCCAGTACTTC.

DNA of the CDR3: TGTGCCAGCAGTTTCCGGGCAACCACAGATACGCAGTATTTT. It yields the protein CASSFRATTDTQYF. V is TRBV27 and J is TRBJ2-3; D uncertain. The CDR3 covers 14 residues. V was clipped by 3 bases and J by 2 bases, with 9 bases between them. Germline CDR1 MNHEY, CDR2 SMNVEV (reference sequence).

This chain links TRBV7-3 with TRBJ2-3; TRBD2 aligns across 8 bases. Germline V CDR1 and CDR2: SGHTA, FQGTGA. V gave up 7 bases and J gave up 5 bases; unmatched junction bases: 17. The CDR3 runs to 17 residues. The CDR3 protein is CASTTLGAGVGIDTQYF. DNA of the CDR3: TGTGCCAGCACCACGCTCGGAGCGGGAGTAGGGATAGATACGCAGTATTTT.

The chain joins TRBV28 to TRBJ2-2; D gene ambiguous. The CDR3 totals 14 residues. Trimming removed 7 bases from V and 1 base from J, with 10 bases in between. The germline gives CDR1 MDHEN, CDR2 SYDVKM. The CDR3, as DNA: TGTGCCAGCACCTCGGAGCTGAACACCGGGGAGCTGTTTTTT. Translating it yields CASTSELNTGELFF.

The chain couples TRBV5-1 to TRBJ2-7, with 9 bases aligning to TRBD1. V dropped 4 bases and J dropped 3; count of bases not matched to a gene: 5. Germline assignment: CDR1 SGHRS and CDR2 YFSETQ. This CDR3 has 14 amino acids. The CDR3 here is CASSMGGQGYEQYF. CDR3 nucleotide sequence: TGCGCCAGCAGCATGGGGGGACAGGGCTACGAGCAGTACTTC.

Turning to this clone: Other DNA sequences in this sample translate to the same CDR3. The V call is TRBV7-3, the J call TRBJ2-5, with D perhaps given as TRBD1 or TRBD2 (5 bases each). Trimming pared 5 bases from V and 1 base from J, leaving 11 bases between. The CDR3 is 14 amino acids. Germline loops: CDR1 SGHTA, CDR2 FQGTGA. This CDR3 reads CASSPGPTQETQYF. The CDR3 DNA reads as TGTGCCAGCAGCCCGGGGCCTACCCAAGAGACCCAGTACTTC.

In this sample, this clone turned up once. Within the sample, other DNA sequences also encode this same CDR3. This chain's CDR3 is CASSSGSTDTQYF. CDR3 in DNA: TGTGCCAGCAGTTCGGGGAGCACAGATACGCAGTATTTT. The chain joins TRBV28 to TRBJ2-3; TRBD2 might be the D (5 bases). The CDR3 is 13 residues long. CDR1 and CDR2 (germline): MDHEN, SYDVKM. Trimming pared 4 bases from V and 0 bases from J, leaving 5 bases between.

The rearrangement joins TRBV5-1 to TRBJ1-3; D may be TRBD1 (5 bases). This CDR3 is built from 16 residues. V was shortened by 0 bases and J by 3 bases, with 13 bases between the two germline ends. CDR1 and CDR2 from the germline V gene are SGHRS and YFSETQ. The CDR3 nucleotides are TGCGCCAGCAGCTTGGTCGGCGGGGCGCTTGGAAACACCATATATTTT. Its translation is CASSLVGGALGNTIYF.

The CDR3 DNA sequence: TGTGCCACCTCAGCGGATGGCACAGATACGCAGTATTTT. It is translated as CATSADGTDTQYF. The chain uses TRBV10-3 and TRBJ2-3; D might be TRBD2 (5 bases). CDR3 size: 13 residues. Trimming took 10 bases from V and 1 from J, leaving 12 bases between them. Germline V lookup: CDR1 ENHRY, CDR2 SYGVKD.

V gene TRBV6-1 combines with J gene TRBJ1-2, with a tentative D call TRBD1 (5 bases). Trimming took 4 bases from V and 4 from J, leaving 28 bases between them. Germline CDR1 and CDR2: MNHNS and SASEGT. The CDR3 has 19 amino acids. CDR3 bases: TGTGCCAGCAGTGCGCCCGGTTTTTATGGATTAATCGGGGGCTATGGCTACACCTTC. Encoded protein: CASSAPGFYGLIGGYGYTF.

The chain employs TRBV19 and TRBJ1-1; no reliable D call. CDR3 size: 13 residues. Germline loops: CDR1 LNHDA, CDR2 SQIVND (reference sequence). V was cut by 4 bases and J by 5 bases, with 11 bases left in between. CDR3 in amino acids: CASSSVEGTEAFF. The CDR3 DNA is TGTGCCAGTAGTAGTGTCGAGGGAACTGAAGCTTTCTTT.